Following are 8 T cell receptor beta chains from one sample sequenced in a study of blood T cell repertoires in COVID-19. TCRdb's table, derived via immunoSEQ multiplex PCR, lists solely in-frame clones and lacks some. Of roughly 200,000 clones listed, 84% are singletons. What was sequenced was PBMCs or T cells enriched from blood (not recorded which). The receptors originated from a woman in her twenties or thirties who had been exposed to COVID-19.

This clone was seen just once. The chain employs TRBV5-5 and TRBJ1-5; a possible D gene is TRBD1 (6 bases). The V gene lost 4 bases and the J gene lost 0 bases, with 17 bases spanning the gap. Germline CDR1 reads SGHKS; CDR2 reads YYEKEE (reference sequence). This CDR3 is built from 17 residues. The CDR3 loop is CASSDRLLGNSNQPQHF. The CDR3 DNA reads as TGTGCCAGCAGCGACAGGCTCCTAGGGAATAGCAATCAGCCCCAGCATTTT.

The V gene is TRBV6-5, the J gene TRBJ1-2, with D possibly being TRBD1 (6 bases). CDR3 length equals 13 residues. The germline V and J ends were trimmed by 6 bases and 3 bases, with 11 bases remaining between them. CDR1 and CDR2 (germline): MNHEY, SVGAGI. CDR3 nucleotide sequence: TGTGCCAGCAGCCGACAGGAGGACTATGGCTACACCTTC. Protein sequence: CASSRQEDYGYTF.

The sample holds a few counts of this clone. This chain uses TRBV6-1 with TRBJ1-5, with D hard to call. The CDR3 has 12 amino acids. Per germline, CDR1 MNHNS and CDR2 SASEGT. V lost 8 bases and J 7 bases, leaving 12 bases between the germline ends. CDR3 coding DNA: TGTGCCAGCCACCTTCGCGGCCAGCCCCAGCATTTT. It encodes CASHLRGQPQHF.

The rearrangement links TRBV12-3 or TRBV12-4 to TRBJ2-4, with D perhaps matching TRBD1 (6 bases). This CDR3 has 12 amino acids. The germline V and J ends were trimmed by 5 bases and 7 bases, with 9 bases remaining between them. For the CDR3, the DNA is TGTGCCAGCAGTACGGACAGTAACATTCAGTACTTC. Translated, it gives CASSTDSNIQYF.

The chain has TRBV7-8 and TRBJ2-3; D perhaps matches TRBD2 (7 bases). The CDR3 covers 19 residues. CDR1 is SGHVS and CDR2 is FQNEAQ in the germline V gene. The ends were cut back, 8 bases at V and 2 bases at J, with 29 bases in the middle. The CDR3: CASYWPVVSRAGATDTQYF. CDR3 in DNA: TGTGCCAGCTATTGGCCCGTAGTATCTCGCGCGGGGGCCACAGATACGCAGTATTTT.

This clone has only a few counts. The chain is built from TRBV4-3 and TRBJ1-5; D uncertain. V lost 0 bases and J lost 6, with 6 bases in between. This CDR3 region has 13 residues. The V gene's germline CDR1 is LGHNA and CDR2 YSLEER. CDR3 in DNA: TGCGCCAGCAGCCAAGATCATGTTCAGCCCCAGCATTTT. Translation: CASSQDHVQPQHF.

The chain is built from TRBV29-1 and TRBJ2-3, with TRBD2 identical over 11 bases. The CDR3 length is 12 residues. With 8 bases clipped from V and 4 bases from J, the junction kept 2 bases outside the gene matches. CDR1 is SQVTM, CDR2 ANQGSEA, per germline. In DNA form, the CDR3 reads TGCAGCCTAGCGGGGGGCGCAGATACGCAGTATTTT. Residues: CSLAGGADTQYF.

V is TRBV4-3 and J is TRBJ2-7, with 9 bases lining up with TRBD1. V trimming: 4 bases; J trimming: 0 bases; junction bases outside the gene matches: 4. The CDR3 consists of 15 residues. Germline assignment: CDR1 LGHNA and CDR2 YSLEER. The CDR3 reads CASSRTTGGSYEQYF. The CDR3 DNA sequence: TGCGCCAGCAGCCGGACGACAGGGGGCTCCTACGAGCAGTACTTC.